One TCR beta chain is described in this entry. The data were taken from a study of CD8 T cells in ankylosing spondylitis. Per the germline V gene, CDR1 is DFQATT and CDR2 is SNEGSKA (reference sequence). Trimming stripped 6 bases from V and 6 bases from J, with 32 bases between. This CDR3 has 19 amino acids. Quantitative 5'-RACE with molecular barcodes generated TCR beta libraries. TCRdb fed the 5' RACE reads into MiXCR, producing one record per CDR3 protein. Of around 330,000 distinct CDR3 sequences in the sample, roughly 11% are singletons; the top ten hold about 10%. Source material: blood, either unsorted or a sorted T cell fraction (not recorded which). This TCR came from a female donor with ankylosing spondylitis or in good health (not recorded which). This chain connects TRBV20-1 to TRBJ2-2, with D unresolved. CDR3 in amino acids: CSAPSPPGHPGFFAGELFF. For the CDR3, the DNA is TGCAGTGCCCCGAGCCCCCCGGGCCATCCAGGCTTTTTTGCCGGGGAGCTGTTTTTT.